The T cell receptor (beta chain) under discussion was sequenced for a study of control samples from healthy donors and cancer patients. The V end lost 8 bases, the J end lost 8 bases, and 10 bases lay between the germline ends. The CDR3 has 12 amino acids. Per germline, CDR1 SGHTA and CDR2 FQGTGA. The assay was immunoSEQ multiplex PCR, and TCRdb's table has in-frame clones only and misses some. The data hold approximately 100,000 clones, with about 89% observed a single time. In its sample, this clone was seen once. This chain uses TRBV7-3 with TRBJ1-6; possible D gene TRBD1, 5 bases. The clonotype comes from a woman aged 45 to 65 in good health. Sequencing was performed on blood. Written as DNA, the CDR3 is TGTGCCAGCCGGCAGGGTGATTCACCCCTCCACTTT. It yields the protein CASRQGDSPLHF.